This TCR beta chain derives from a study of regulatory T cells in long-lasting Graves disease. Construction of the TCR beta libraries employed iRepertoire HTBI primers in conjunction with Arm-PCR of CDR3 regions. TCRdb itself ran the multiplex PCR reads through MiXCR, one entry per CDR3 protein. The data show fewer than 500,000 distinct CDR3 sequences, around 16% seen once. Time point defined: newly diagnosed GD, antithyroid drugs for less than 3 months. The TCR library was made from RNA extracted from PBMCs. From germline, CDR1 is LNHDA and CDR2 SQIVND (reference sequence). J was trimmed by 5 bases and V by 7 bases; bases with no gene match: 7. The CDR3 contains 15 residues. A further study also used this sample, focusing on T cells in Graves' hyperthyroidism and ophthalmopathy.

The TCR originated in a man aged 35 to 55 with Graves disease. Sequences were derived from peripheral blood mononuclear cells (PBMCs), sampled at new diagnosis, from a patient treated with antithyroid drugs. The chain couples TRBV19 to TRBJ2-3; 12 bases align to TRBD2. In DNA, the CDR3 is TGTGCCAGTAAAAGACTAGCGGGAGTCGTAGATACGCAGTATTTT. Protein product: CASKRLAGVVDTQYF.